The T cell receptor beta chain described here comes from a study of blood T cells in healthy people across ages. Then a second PCR, running about 6 to 11 cycles, was carried out with a sample-barcoded 5' primer and a J-beta primer mix. TCRdb independently ran MiXCR on the 5' RACE reads; one entry per CDR3 protein. Of about 570,000 distinct CDR3 sequences in the sample, about 27% were seen once. The V and J ends lost 4 bases and 2 bases respectively, with 11 bases between them. This CDR3 is 14 amino acids long. These data were also filed under a second study, of T cells of mothers and their children. As reported in that work: For the second PCR, the M1S primer put in sample barcodes and 2-4 random nucleotides. Mothers and children who were related shared slightly more overlap than unrelated pairs, but not significantly more.

This chain connects TRBV12-3 or TRBV12-4 to TRBJ1-1, with D tentatively TRBD1 (6 bases). This clonotype was sampled from a boy aged 2 to 10 in good health. The material sequenced was blood. For the CDR3, the DNA is TGTGCCAGCAGTTACAGGGCCCGTAACACTGAAGCTTTCTTT. Residues: CASSYRARNTEAFF.